The sequence of this T cell receptor beta chain was determined in a study of glioma-infiltrating T cells after dendritic cell vaccination. At the level of the study: Patients had newly diagnosed or recurrent glioblastoma and received dendritic cell vaccines. The vaccine used monocyte-derived dendritic cells pulsed overnight with autologous tumor lysate.

Repertoires were generated with immunoSEQ multiplex PCR, while TCRdb's copy carries only in-frame clones and drops some. The top ten clones hold approximately 12% of a sample with roughly 100,000 clones, 81% of them seen once. Broader study findings: Complete blood and tumor specimen sets were limited to few patients.

About this clone itself: Its target is unknown.

V shed 5 bases and J 3 bases; nucleotides not matched to a gene: 4. From germline, CDR1 is SGHNT and CDR2 YENEEA. The CDR3 is 14 amino acids. No glioblastoma patient carried an isocitrate dehydrogenase mutation. This chain links TRBV11-3 with TRBJ1-1, with 9 bases lining up with TRBD1. Material: blood, obtained before dendritic cell vaccination. The receptor was derived from a human donor with glioblastoma. The CDR3 DNA reads TGTGCCAGCAGCAGCAGACAGGGGGACACTGAAGCTTTCTTT. As protein: CASSSRQGDTEAFF.